This passage covers 9 T cell receptor beta chains from one sample sequenced in a study of OX40 agonist ivuxolimab in advanced cancers. The repertoire was sequenced with immunoSEQ multiplex PCR; TCRdb's copy has only in-frame clones and lacks some. The sample carries tens of thousands of clones, roughly four fifths recorded once. The specimen was CD4+ or CD8+ T cells sorted from blood, collected in a trial of the OX40 agonist ivuxolimab. The receptors come from an adult with an advanced solid tumor such as melanoma, head and neck, liver or kidney cancer.

This clone was seen a few times. The chain joins TRBV14 to TRBJ1-6, with D possibly being TRBD1 (6 bases). The CDR3 extends over 13 amino acids. Per the germline V gene, CDR1 is SGHDN and CDR2 is FVKESK. Trimming cost V 5 bases and J 14 bases, with 16 bases left between them. This CDR3 reads CASSSNPAGALHF. CDR3 nucleotide sequence: TGTGCCAGCAGCTCGAACCCTGCAGGGGCCCTCCACTTT.

The chain employs TRBV4-3 and TRBJ2-7; 14 bases fit TRBD2. The length of the CDR3 is 16 residues. The germline gives CDR1 LGHNA, CDR2 YSLEER. V trimming: 2 bases; J trimming: 7 bases; junction bases outside the gene matches: 7. CDR3 bases: TGCGCCAGCAGCCAAAGGGGGACTAGCGGGAGAAAAGAGCAGTACTTC. It encodes CASSQRGTSGRKEQYF.

The rearrangement uses TRBV5-1 and TRBJ2-7; TRBD2 aligns across 8 bases. This CDR3 is 15 amino acids long. CDR1 SGHRS and CDR2 YFSETQ come from the germline V gene. Trimming cost V 4 bases and J 3 bases; bases outside gene matches: 9. Here the CDR3 reads CASSPGGGSNYEQYF. The CDR3 DNA reads as TGCGCCAGCAGCCCGGGCGGGGGGTCTAACTACGAGCAGTACTTC.

The chain employs TRBV5-6 and TRBJ2-7; 7 positions match TRBD2. CDR1 is SGHDT and CDR2 is YYEEEE in the germline V gene. V shed 5 bases and J 5 bases; nucleotides not matched to a gene: 13. The CDR3 sequence is 15 residues long. The CDR3 sequence is CASSYGLRGVDEQYF. The CDR3 nucleotides read TGTGCCAGCAGTTACGGGCTTCGGGGGGTCGACGAGCAGTACTTC. Full variable domain (outside the CDR3, taken from reference TRBV5-6 and TRBJ2-7): DAGVTQSPTHLIKTRGQQVTLRCSPKSGHDTVSWYQQALGQGPQFIFQYYEEEERQRGNFPDRFSGHQFPNYSSELNVNALLLGDSALYLCASSYGLRGVDEQYFGPGTRLTVT.

The chain uses TRBV7-7 and TRBJ2-1; TRBD2 might be the D (6 bases). Germline loops: CDR1 SSHAT, CDR2 FNYEAQ (reference sequence). Trimming shortened V by 2 bases and J by 4 bases, and 15 bases separated the two germline ends. The CDR3 is made up of 16 amino acids. CDR3 nucleotides: TGTGCCAGCAGCTTACGGCTGACTAGAGATTACAATGAGCAGTTCTTC. It codes for CASSLRLTRDYNEQFF.

V and J are TRBV6-6 and TRBJ2-2; D not resolved. The CDR3 is made up of 15 amino acids. The germline CDR1 and CDR2 sequences are MNHNY and SVGAGI (reference sequence). Trimming shortened V by 1 base and J by 4 bases, and 10 bases separated the two germline ends. CDR3: CASSYFRLSTGELFF. The DNA for the CDR3 is TGTGCCAGCAGTTACTTTAGGTTGAGCACCGGGGAGCTGTTTTTT.

The J gene is TRBJ2-3, the V gene TRBV18; TRBD1 agrees at 10 bases. Germline-derived CDR1 and CDR2 are KGHSH and LQKENI. The V and J ends lost 4 bases and 4 bases, in that order; junction bases with no gene match: 2. There are 14 residues in the CDR3. The CDR3 DNA follows: TGTGCCAGCTCACAGGACAGGGGGTCAGATACGCAGTATTTT. The encoded protein is CASSQDRGSDTQYF.

This clone was recorded at least ten times. At the DNA level, this CDR3 is encoded by other sequences in the same sample as well. The chain recombines TRBV6-4 with TRBJ2-2; D remains unclear. Germline V CDR1 and CDR2: MRHNA, SNTAGT. The CDR3 spans 13 residues. Trimming pared 2 bases from V and 3 bases from J, leaving 4 bases between. The CDR3 loop is CASSDRDTGELFF. DNA of the CDR3: TGTGCCAGCAGTGACAGGGACACCGGGGAGCTGTTTTTT.

This clone was counted a single time. This sequence joins TRBV7-9 and TRBJ2-1; D assignment may be TRBD1 or TRBD2 (5 bases each). From germline, CDR1 is SEHNR and CDR2 FQNEAQ (reference sequence). The CDR3 length is 13 residues. With 0 bases removed from V and 13 bases from J, the gap between germline ends came to 13 bases. Here the CDR3 DNA reads TGTGCCAGCAGCTTAGCTGGGGGAGCAACCCAGTTCTTC. Translation gives CASSLAGGATQFF. The full variable domain, completed using reference TRBV7-9 and TRBJ2-1, is DTGVSQNPRHKITKRGQNVTFRCDPISEHNRLYWYRQTLGQGPEFLTYFQNEAQLEKSRLLSDRFSAERPKGSFSTLEIQRTEQGDSAMYLCASSLAGGATQFFGPGTRLTVL.